This T cell receptor beta chain was observed in a study of CD8+CD57+ T cells in acquired aplastic anemia. As for the study in general: Mean yield of DNA from sorted CD4+ and CD8+ cells was 3 to 3.5 ug.

Whole-study findings and limits: Patients and controls shared approximately 30 CD8+ CDR3 sequences. In CD8+ cells, Simpson's diversity showed no significant difference between patients and controls.

About this clonotype itself: What it recognizes is unknown.

The CDR3 contains 10 residues. V lost 5 bases, J lost 2 bases, and 1 base lay in between. Previously, flow cytometry had revealed CD8+CD57+ cell expansion in the patients chosen for sequencing. With no exception, the patients had severe acquired aplastic anemia. Genomic DNA, the template, was used for profiling of the TCR beta VDJ and CDR3. One entry per CDR3 protein results from TCRdb running MiXCR on the reads. Of 75,000 to 80,000 distinct CDR3 sequences listed, 70% are singletons. V gene TRBV12-3 or TRBV12-4 combines with J gene TRBJ2-7, with no clear D. The TCR was taken from a human donor with aplastic anemia. Sequencing input: sorted CD4+, CD8+, or CD8+CD57+ T cells (not recorded which) from PBMCs. The CDR3 coding sequence is TGTGCCAGCAGTACCTACGAGCAGTACTTC. Translated, it gives CASSTYEQYF.